Listed below are T cell receptor beta chains from one sample, sequenced in a study of spatial heterogeneity in lung cancer. TCRdb reprocessed the 5' RACE reads via MiXCR and lists one record per CDR3 protein. The table has tens of thousands of distinct CDR3 sequences, about an eighth seen once. The input for sequencing was PBMCs, taken at surgery. These receptors were taken from a male donor with early-stage non-small cell lung cancer. CDR3s include the opening cysteine and the closing phenylalanine or tryptophan. Fields, in order: J gene, clone size, D gene, V gene, CDR3 DNA, CDR3 protein. The D gene is left open where the match is weak. Size values are once, few and many counts, or a class for expanded clones, and some rows have none.

J: TRBJ1-5; size: many; D: TRBD1; V: TRBV18; DNA: TGTGCCAGCTCACCGGGAGGGACAGGGGTCAGGCAGCCCCAGCATTTT; CDR3: CASSPGGTGVRQPQHF
J: TRBJ1-1; size: .; D: .; V: TRBV6-2/TRBV6-3; DNA: TGTGCCAGCAGTTACTGGGGCAGCATTATAGTCACTGAAGCTTTCTTT; CDR3: CASSYWGSIIVTEAFF
J: TRBJ2-5; size: .; D: .; V: TRBV19; DNA: TGTGCCAGTAGTACTCTTAGTGGCGACAGGAGAGAGACCCAGTACTTC; CDR3: CASSTLSGDRRETQYF
J: TRBJ2-3; size: .; D: TRBD1; V: TRBV9; DNA: TGTGCCAGCAGCGCCCGGGACAGGCAAACAGATACGCAGTATTTT; CDR3: CASSARDRQTDTQYF
J: TRBJ1-1; size: .; D: TRBD1; V: TRBV5-5; DNA: TGTGCCAGCAGGCGGACAGGGGGCACTGAAGCTTTCTTT; CDR3: CASRRTGGTEAFF
J: TRBJ2-3; size: .; D: .; V: TRBV10-3; DNA: TGTGCCATCAGTGGGGAGACTCAGGGGACAGATACGCAGTATTTT; CDR3: CAISGETQGTDTQYF
J: TRBJ2-5; size: many; D: .; V: TRBV24-1; DNA: TGTGCCACCAAAGAGGCGCCTCCGGAGACCCAGTACTTC; CDR3: CATKEAPPETQYF
J: TRBJ1-3; size: .; D: .; V: TRBV30; DNA: TGTGCCTGGAGTCTAGCAAGCTCTGGAAACACCATATATTTT; CDR3: CAWSLASSGNTIYF
J: TRBJ1-6; size: many; D: .; V: TRBV5-1; DNA: TGCGCCAGCAGCTTGGATCGGACAGAGGTCGCGTTTAATTCACCCCTCCACTTT; CDR3: CASSLDRTEVAFNSPLHF
J: TRBJ2-1; size: .; D: TRBD2; V: TRBV4-3; DNA: TGCGCCAGCAGCCGAACCCCGGGACTAGCGGGAGGAAATGAGCAGTTCTTC; CDR3: CASSRTPGLAGGNEQFF
J: TRBJ2-7; size: few; D: TRBD2; V: TRBV3-1; DNA: TGTGCCAGCAGCCCCCCTAGCGGGTCCTTCAAGGAGCAGTACTTC; CDR3: CASSPPSGSFKEQYF
J: TRBJ2-7; size: .; D: .; V: TRBV14; DNA: TGTGCCAGCAGCCAAGGCCAGGGCCCCCTCCTACGGCAGTACTTC; CDR3: CASSQGQGPLLRQYF
J: TRBJ1-1; size: few; D: .; V: TRBV21-1; DNA: TGTGCCAGCAGCGCTGGTCACGGAGCTTTCTTT; CDR3: CASSAGHGAFF
J: TRBJ1-4; size: many; D: .; V: TRBV20-1; DNA: TGCAGTGCTCTCGATAGGACAAGCGGCGAAAAACTGTTTTTT; CDR3: CSALDRTSGEKLFF
J: TRBJ2-1; size: .; D: TRBD2; V: TRBV3-1; DNA: TGTGCCAGCAGCCTACAGGCGGGAGATTTAAATGAGCAGTTCTTC; CDR3: CASSLQAGDLNEQFF
J: TRBJ1-1; size: .; D: .; V: TRBV5-1; DNA: TGCGCCAGCAGCTTAAATCAATTGGGGGCTGGCACTGAAGCTTTCTTT; CDR3: CASSLNQLGAGTEAFF
J: TRBJ2-2; size: few; D: .; V: TRBV3-1; DNA: TGTGCCAGCAGACTACGGAGAAACACCGGGGAGCTGTTTTTT; CDR3: CASRLRRNTGELFF
J: TRBJ1-6; size: .; D: TRBD1; V: TRBV5-1; DNA: TGCGCCAGCAGCGTGGACAGGGGGCGGAATTCACCCCTCCACTTT; CDR3: CASSVDRGRNSPLHF
J: TRBJ2-7; size: .; D: .; V: TRBV18; DNA: TGTGCCAGCTCACCCCTTGAAACTTCCACAGGGTCCGAGCAGTACTTC; CDR3: CASSPLETSTGSEQYF
J: TRBJ2-2; size: many; D: .; V: TRBV7-9; DNA: TGTGCCAGCAGCCAAAACAGGGCCACCGGGGAGCTGTTTTTT; CDR3: CASSQNRATGELFF
J: TRBJ2-1; size: few; D: .; V: TRBV3-1; DNA: TGTGCCAGCAGCCAAGAAGGGCGTGAGCAGTTCTTC; CDR3: CASSQEGREQFF
J: TRBJ1-3; size: .; D: .; V: TRBV28; DNA: TGTGCCAGCAGTTTATTGATCGGGCTAGCTGGAAACACCATATATTTT; CDR3: CASSLLIGLAGNTIYF
J: TRBJ2-7; size: many; D: .; V: TRBV10-3; DNA: TGTGCCATCAGTGTAGGGACAACCTACGAGCAGTACTTC; CDR3: CAISVGTTYEQYF
J: TRBJ2-5; size: few; D: .; V: TRBV7-2; DNA: TGTGCCAGCAGCTTAGATCCCGGGACGGAAGAGACCCAGTACTTC; CDR3: CASSLDPGTEETQYF
J: TRBJ2-7; size: many; D: .; V: TRBV29-1; DNA: TGCAGCGTTGCGGGCGGGTCCTACGAGCAGTACTTC; CDR3: CSVAGGSYEQYF
J: TRBJ1-1; size: many; D: .; V: TRBV12-3/TRBV12-4; DNA: TGTGCCAGCAGTTTAGCTGGCGGTTGGGGTCCTGAAGCTTTCTTT; CDR3: CASSLAGGWGPEAFF
J: TRBJ2-7; size: few; D: TRBD2; V: TRBV4-3; DNA: TGCGCCAGCAGCCAAACACTAGCGGGAGCCTACGAGCAGTACTTC; CDR3: CASSQTLAGAYEQYF
J: TRBJ1-1; size: .; D: TRBD1; V: TRBV27; DNA: TGTGCCAGCAGTTTCACAGGGGCCCACACTGAAGCTTTCTTT; CDR3: CASSFTGAHTEAFF
J: TRBJ2-7; size: .; D: .; V: TRBV12-3/TRBV12-4; DNA: TGTGCCAGCAGTAGACGCAGAAACGAGCAGTACTTC; CDR3: CASSRRRNEQYF
J: TRBJ2-7; size: .; D: TRBD1; V: TRBV2; DNA: TGTGCCAGCAGCGGACAGGGAAGTATCTCCTACGAGCAGTACTTC; CDR3: CASSGQGSISYEQYF
J: TRBJ2-7; size: many; D: .; V: TRBV20-1; DNA: TGCAGTGCTAGCCCCAGGGGTGGAAGGGTGGACGAGCAGTACTTC; CDR3: CSASPRGGRVDEQYF
J: TRBJ2-7; size: .; D: .; V: TRBV3-1; DNA: TGTGCCAGCAGCCTTAGTGTCTACGAGCAGTACTTC; CDR3: CASSLSVYEQYF
J: TRBJ1-2; size: few; D: .; V: TRBV10-3; DNA: TGTGCCATCAGAAAGGGGGTTAACTATGGCTACACCTTC; CDR3: CAIRKGVNYGYTF
J: TRBJ1-1; size: .; D: .; V: TRBV12-3/TRBV12-4; DNA: TGTGCCAGCATCCAACGAGAGAAGAACACTGAAGCTTTCTTT; CDR3: CASIQREKNTEAFF
J: TRBJ2-1; size: many; D: .; V: TRBV5-4; DNA: TGTGCCAGCAGCTTCGAAACGGGACAACCATACAATGAGCAGTTCTTC; CDR3: CASSFETGQPYNEQFF
J: TRBJ1-2; size: few; D: .; V: TRBV29-1; DNA: TGCAGCGTTGGGGATATTAACGTGGATGGCTACACCTTC; CDR3: CSVGDINVDGYTF
J: TRBJ2-2; size: many; D: .; V: TRBV5-4; DNA: TGTGCCAGCAACCCCGATCTTAACACCGGGGAGCTGTTTTTT; CDR3: CASNPDLNTGELFF
J: TRBJ2-3; size: .; D: .; V: TRBV19; DNA: TGTGCCAGTAGAACCTGGCCACTCCAGAGCACAGATACGCAGTATTTT; CDR3: CASRTWPLQSTDTQYF
J: TRBJ2-7; size: many; D: .; V: TRBV7-9; DNA: TGTGCCAGCAGCTTAACGCCGCCTGGGAACGAGCAGTACTTC; CDR3: CASSLTPPGNEQYF
J: TRBJ1-2; size: many; D: TRBD1; V: TRBV19; DNA: TGTGCCAGTAGTAGGGACAGTACAATCTATGGCTACACCTTC; CDR3: CASSRDSTIYGYTF
J: TRBJ1-3; size: .; D: .; V: TRBV11-2; DNA: TGTGCCAGCAGCTTTCGGACTCCCCTCGGAAACACCATATATTTT; CDR3: CASSFRTPLGNTIYF